A selection of T cell receptor beta chains follows, all from one sample in a study of shared T cell receptors in the human thymus. Sequenced by immunoSEQ multiplex PCR; TCRdb stores in-frame clones only, minus some. The repertoire has under 850,000 clones, around nine tenths of them found once; the top ten carry around 0.0099%. These same records also appear under a second study, on human thymus T cells.

Sample: thymocytes. All receptors come from a boy under three years old with a congenital heart defect. Each CDR3 is given with its conserved first and last residue. Each record gives: V gene, clone size, CDR3 protein. Clone size is shown for a subset of rows, as once, few, many or a class of expanded clone.

v_call: TRBV2; clone_size: -; cdr3_aa: CASTTHRAPIYEQYF
v_call: TRBV28; clone_size: -; cdr3_aa: CASSLETASYF
v_call: TRBV25-1; clone_size: -; cdr3_aa: CASKGTSDLYNEQFF
v_call: TRBV4-3; clone_size: -; cdr3_aa: CASSHHRLAGGHGELFF
v_call: TRBV21-1; clone_size: -; cdr3_aa: CASSNVRDTNQPQHF
v_call: TRBV5-6; clone_size: few; cdr3_aa: CASSYRDRTFSSEKLFF
v_call: TRBV30; clone_size: -; cdr3_aa: CAWSVQLYEQYF
v_call: TRBV4-3; clone_size: -; cdr3_aa: CASSRGGDEQFF
v_call: TRBV19; clone_size: -; cdr3_aa: CATPGPGGGYTF
v_call: TRBV15; clone_size: -; cdr3_aa: CATEVGKERAWNTEAFF
v_call: TRBV11-2; clone_size: -; cdr3_aa: CASSVPGTSGTGELFF
v_call: TRBV4-2; clone_size: -; cdr3_aa: CASSQGGAGLYEQYF
v_call: TRBV9; clone_size: -; cdr3_aa: CASSVRPGGDYQNEQYF
v_call: TRBV29-1; clone_size: -; cdr3_aa: CSVASCHSYNEQFF
v_call: TRBV4-1; clone_size: -; cdr3_aa: CASSPGRERDDKNIQYF
v_call: TRBV25-1; clone_size: -; cdr3_aa: CASSVGQDHTEAFF
v_call: TRBV27; clone_size: -; cdr3_aa: CASSLTGETQYF
v_call: TRBV5-8; clone_size: -; cdr3_aa: CASSSGTRGEQFF
v_call: TRBV25-1; clone_size: -; cdr3_aa: CASSAARSLSSYNEQFF
v_call: TRBV7-2; clone_size: -; cdr3_aa: CASSLPSLGQGLCGYTF
v_call: TRBV5-1; clone_size: -; cdr3_aa: CASSLVESGRSEGNEQFF
v_call: TRBV5-8; clone_size: few; cdr3_aa: CASSSYLRTSGTGELFF
v_call: TRBV7-2; clone_size: -; cdr3_aa: CASSFSRLSSYNEQFF
v_call: TRBV4-3; clone_size: -; cdr3_aa: CASSPEDRDSYNEQFF
v_call: TRBV30; clone_size: -; cdr3_aa: CAWRGTGGGYEQYF
v_call: TRBV4-1; clone_size: once; cdr3_aa: CASRRGFQETQYF
v_call: TRBV7-9; clone_size: -; cdr3_aa: CASSLEAGSGRGNQPQHF
v_call: TRBV11-3; clone_size: once; cdr3_aa: CASSLGHDRETENGYTF
v_call: TRBV18; clone_size: -; cdr3_aa: CASFNGSPAGDTQYF
v_call: TRBV7-9; clone_size: -; cdr3_aa: CASSPTWVAGGLTDTQYF
v_call: TRBV15; clone_size: -; cdr3_aa: CATGTAPFNYGYTF
v_call: TRBV19; clone_size: -; cdr3_aa: CASSPVGGLDTGNTIYF
v_call: TRBV19; clone_size: -; cdr3_aa: CATQGQGNQPQHF
v_call: TRBV30; clone_size: -; cdr3_aa: CAWRANTEAFF
v_call: TRBV5-6; clone_size: -; cdr3_aa: CASSLLGQGADEQYF
v_call: TRBV5-4; clone_size: -; cdr3_aa: CASSHAVLAGLQTYEQYF
v_call: TRBV28; clone_size: -; cdr3_aa: CASSGQGSGYTF
v_call: TRBV5-6; clone_size: -; cdr3_aa: CASSLEKGIAGVGGNEQFF
v_call: TRBV11-2; clone_size: -; cdr3_aa: CASSLATTSGSNEQFF
v_call: TRBV7-2; clone_size: -; cdr3_aa: CASSYLGTRIPTGELFF
v_call: TRBV2; clone_size: -; cdr3_aa: CASRWTSGRIDEQFF
v_call: TRBV29-1; clone_size: few; cdr3_aa: CSSRLAGNEQFF
v_call: TRBV7-8; clone_size: -; cdr3_aa: CASSLGAKDSNQPQHF
v_call: TRBV10-3; clone_size: -; cdr3_aa: CAIKGASPDEQYF
v_call: TRBV5-4; clone_size: -; cdr3_aa: CASSLAPGTDTQYF
v_call: TRBV6-5; clone_size: -; cdr3_aa: CASSWDRDGNQPQHF
v_call: TRBV4-2; clone_size: -; cdr3_aa: CASSQVGRVVAFF
v_call: TRBV4-3; clone_size: -; cdr3_aa: CASSQDFRTGAQYF
v_call: TRBV30; clone_size: -; cdr3_aa: CALEGASYGYTF
v_call: TRBV5-4; clone_size: -; cdr3_aa: CASSLEERTTDTQYF